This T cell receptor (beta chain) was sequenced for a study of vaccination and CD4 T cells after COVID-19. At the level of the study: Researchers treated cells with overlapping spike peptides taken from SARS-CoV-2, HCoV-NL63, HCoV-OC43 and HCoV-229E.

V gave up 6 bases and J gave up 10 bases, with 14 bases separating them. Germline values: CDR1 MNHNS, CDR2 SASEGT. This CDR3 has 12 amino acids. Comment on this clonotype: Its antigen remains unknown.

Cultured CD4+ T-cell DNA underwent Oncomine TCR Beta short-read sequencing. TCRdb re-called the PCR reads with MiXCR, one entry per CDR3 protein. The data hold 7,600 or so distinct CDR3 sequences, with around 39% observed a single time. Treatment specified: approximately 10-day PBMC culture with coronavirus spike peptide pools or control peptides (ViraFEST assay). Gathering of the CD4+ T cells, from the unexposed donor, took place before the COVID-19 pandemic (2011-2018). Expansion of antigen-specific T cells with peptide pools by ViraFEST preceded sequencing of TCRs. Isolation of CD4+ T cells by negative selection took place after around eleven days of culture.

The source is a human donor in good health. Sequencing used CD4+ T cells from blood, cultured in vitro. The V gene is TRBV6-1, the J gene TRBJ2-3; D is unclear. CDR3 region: CASSPNLGPQYF. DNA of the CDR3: TGTGCCAGCAGCCCCAACCTTGGTCCGCAGTATTTT.